This entry is about one TCR beta chain. These data originate in a study of T cell responses to AZD1222 COVID-19 vaccine. V dropped 9 bases and J dropped 6 bases, with 18 bases sitting between them. The CDR3 contains 14 residues. The V gene's germline CDR1 is WSHSY and CDR2 SAAADI. Sequencing used immunoSEQ multiplex PCR; TCRdb keeps in-frame clones, though not all of them. The sample records more than 100,000 clones, 88% being singletons. Sample: peripheral blood, taken on day 0 of AZD1222 vaccination. The chain carries TRBV10-2 and TRBJ2-1, with D maybe TRBD2 (6 bases). This TCR was sampled from an adult in good health. The CDR3: CASARGTDINEQFF. The CDR3 bases are TGCGCCAGTGCCCGGGGGACGGATATCAATGAGCAGTTCTTC.